This paragraph covers one T cell receptor beta chain sequence. Original processing notes: Amplification from reference gene primers served as the basis for estimated nucleated cell counts. Generated by immunoSEQ multiplex PCR, the TCRdb table keeps only in-frame clones and is missing some. For V, J and clone size, that table is used; D and trimming come from the DNA. The sample comprises over 150,000 clones, 84% of which are singletons, and roughly 6.8% rests with the top ten. These data belong to a study of blood T cell repertoires in COVID-19. Whole-study context: Specimens from acute and convalescent COVID-19 originated in the United States, Italy and Spain. PBMCs, B-cell-depleted T cells, or T cells provided the cDNA or gDNA that made up the material.

The germline V gene has CDR1 SGDLS and CDR2 YYNGEE. This CDR3 spans 17 amino acids. Trimming pared 4 bases from V and 0 bases from J, leaving 17 bases between. V is TRBV9 and J is TRBJ1-3; unclear D gene. The origin of this receptor is a human donor in a cohort sampled during active COVID-19. Sequences were obtained from peripheral blood. The DNA of the CDR3 is TGTGCCAGCAGCATCTTAGCCGACCGAGCCTCTGGAAACACCATATATTTT. Its translation is CASSILADRASGNTIYF.